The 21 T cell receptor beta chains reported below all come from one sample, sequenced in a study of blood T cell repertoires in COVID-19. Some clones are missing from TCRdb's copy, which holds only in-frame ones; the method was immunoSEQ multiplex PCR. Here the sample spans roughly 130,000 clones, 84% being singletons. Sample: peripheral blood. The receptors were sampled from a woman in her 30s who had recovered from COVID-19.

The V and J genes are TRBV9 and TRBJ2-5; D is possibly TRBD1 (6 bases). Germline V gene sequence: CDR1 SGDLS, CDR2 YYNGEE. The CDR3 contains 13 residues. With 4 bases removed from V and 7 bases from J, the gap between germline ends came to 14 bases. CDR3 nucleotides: TGTGCCAGCAGCCCTACAGGGATAGGGACCCAGTACTTC. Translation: CASSPTGIGTQYF. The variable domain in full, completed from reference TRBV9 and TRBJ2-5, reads DSGVTQTPKHLITATGQRVTLRCSPRSGDLSVYWYQQSLDQGLQFLIQYYNGEERAKGNILERFSAQQFPDLHSELNLSSLELGDSALYFCASSPTGIGTQYFGPGTRLLVL.

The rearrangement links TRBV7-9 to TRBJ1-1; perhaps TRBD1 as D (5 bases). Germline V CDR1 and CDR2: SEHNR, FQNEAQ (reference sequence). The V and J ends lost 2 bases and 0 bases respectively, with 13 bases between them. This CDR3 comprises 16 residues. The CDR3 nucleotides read TGTGCCAGCAGCTTACGAACTGGACACCTGAACACTGAAGCTTTCTTT. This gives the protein CASSLRTGHLNTEAFF.

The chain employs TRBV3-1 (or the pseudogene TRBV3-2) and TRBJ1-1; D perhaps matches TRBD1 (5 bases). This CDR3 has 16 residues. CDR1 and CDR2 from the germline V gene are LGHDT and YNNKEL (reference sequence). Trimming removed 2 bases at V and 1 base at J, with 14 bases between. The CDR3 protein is CASSQQGSRTNTEAFF. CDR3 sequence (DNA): TGTGCCAGCAGCCAACAGGGTTCTAGAACGAACACTGAAGCTTTCTTT.

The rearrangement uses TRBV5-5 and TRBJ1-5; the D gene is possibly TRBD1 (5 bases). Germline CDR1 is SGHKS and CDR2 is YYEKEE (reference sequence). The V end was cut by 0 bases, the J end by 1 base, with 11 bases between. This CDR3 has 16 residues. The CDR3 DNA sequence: TGTGCCAGCAGCTTGGATTCCAGGGTAAGCAATCAGCCCCAGCATTTT. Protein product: CASSLDSRVSNQPQHF.

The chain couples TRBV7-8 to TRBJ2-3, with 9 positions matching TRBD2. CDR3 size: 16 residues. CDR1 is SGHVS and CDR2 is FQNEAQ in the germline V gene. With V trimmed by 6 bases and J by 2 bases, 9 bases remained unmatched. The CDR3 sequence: CASRPPRTSVTDTQYF. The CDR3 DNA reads TGTGCCAGCAGGCCACCTCGGACTAGCGTCACAGATACGCAGTATTTT.

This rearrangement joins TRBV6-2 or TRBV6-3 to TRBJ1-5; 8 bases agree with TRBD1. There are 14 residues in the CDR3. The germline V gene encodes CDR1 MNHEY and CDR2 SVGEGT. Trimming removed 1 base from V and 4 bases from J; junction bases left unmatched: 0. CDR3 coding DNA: TGTGCCAGCAGTTACTACAGGGGGAATCAGCCCCAGCATTTT. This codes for CASSYYRGNQPQHF.

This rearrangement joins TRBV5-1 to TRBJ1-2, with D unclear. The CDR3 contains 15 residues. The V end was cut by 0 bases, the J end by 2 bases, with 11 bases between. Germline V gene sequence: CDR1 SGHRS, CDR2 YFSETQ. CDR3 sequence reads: CASSLVMGQNYGYTF. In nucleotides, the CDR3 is TGCGCCAGCAGCTTGGTTATGGGCCAGAACTATGGCTACACCTTC.

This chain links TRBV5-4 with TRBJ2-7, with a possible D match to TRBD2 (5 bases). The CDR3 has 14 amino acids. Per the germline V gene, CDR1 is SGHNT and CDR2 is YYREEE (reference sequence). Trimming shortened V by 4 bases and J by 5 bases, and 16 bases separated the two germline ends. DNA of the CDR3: TGTGCCAGCAGCCCGGGTCGGGGTAGGGACGAGCAGTACTTC. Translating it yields CASSPGRGRDEQYF.

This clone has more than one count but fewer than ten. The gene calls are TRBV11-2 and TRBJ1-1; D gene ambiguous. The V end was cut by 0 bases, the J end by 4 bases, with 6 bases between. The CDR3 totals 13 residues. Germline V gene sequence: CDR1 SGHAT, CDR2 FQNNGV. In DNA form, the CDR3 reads TGTGCCAGCAGCTTAGACTTGTCCACTGAAGCTTTCTTT. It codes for CASSLDLSTEAFF.

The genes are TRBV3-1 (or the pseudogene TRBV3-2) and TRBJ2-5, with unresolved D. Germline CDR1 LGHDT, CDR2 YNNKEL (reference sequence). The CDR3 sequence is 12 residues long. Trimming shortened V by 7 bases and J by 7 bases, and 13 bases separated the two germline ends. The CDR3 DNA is TGTGCCAGCAACGACGGCCTAGGGACCCAGTACTTC. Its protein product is CASNDGLGTQYF.

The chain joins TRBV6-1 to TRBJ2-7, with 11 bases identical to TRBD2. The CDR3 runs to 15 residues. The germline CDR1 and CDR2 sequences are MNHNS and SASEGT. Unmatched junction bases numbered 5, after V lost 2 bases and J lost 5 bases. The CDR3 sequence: CASSESLAGANEQYF. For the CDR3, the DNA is TGTGCCAGCAGTGAATCACTAGCGGGAGCCAACGAGCAGTACTTC.

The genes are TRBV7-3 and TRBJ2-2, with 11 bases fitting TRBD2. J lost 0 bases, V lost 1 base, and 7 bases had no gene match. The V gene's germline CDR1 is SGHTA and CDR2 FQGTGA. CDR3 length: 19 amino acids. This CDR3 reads CASSLKPSGGFANTGELFF. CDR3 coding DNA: TGTGCCAGCAGCTTAAAACCTAGCGGGGGGTTTGCGAACACCGGGGAGCTGTTTTTT.

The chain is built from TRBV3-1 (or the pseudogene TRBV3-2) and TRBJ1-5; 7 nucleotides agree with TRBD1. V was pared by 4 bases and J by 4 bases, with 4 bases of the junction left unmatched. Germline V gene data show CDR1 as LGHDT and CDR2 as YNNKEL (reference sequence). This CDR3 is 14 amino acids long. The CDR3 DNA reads TGTGCCAGCAGCCTTACAGGGGAAAATCAGCCCCAGCATTTT. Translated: CASSLTGENQPQHF.

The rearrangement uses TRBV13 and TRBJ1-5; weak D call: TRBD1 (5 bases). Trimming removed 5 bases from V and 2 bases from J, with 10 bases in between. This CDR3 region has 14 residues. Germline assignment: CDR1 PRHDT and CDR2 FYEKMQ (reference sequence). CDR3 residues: CASSQWGGNQPQHF. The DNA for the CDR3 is TGTGCCAGCAGCCAATGGGGGGGCAATCAGCCCCAGCATTTT.

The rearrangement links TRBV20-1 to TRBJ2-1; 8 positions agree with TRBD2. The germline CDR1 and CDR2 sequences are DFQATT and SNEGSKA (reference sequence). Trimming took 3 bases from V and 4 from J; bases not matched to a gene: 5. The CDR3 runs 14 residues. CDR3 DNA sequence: TGCAGTGCTAGTGCTAGCGGGCCATACAATGAGCAGTTCTTC. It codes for CSASASGPYNEQFF.

Here the CDR3 reads CASSRDFGETQYF. Here the CDR3 DNA reads TGTGCCAGCAGTCGGGACTTTGGAGAGACCCAGTACTTC. The rearrangement joins TRBV6-2 or TRBV6-3 to TRBJ2-5; TRBD2 might be the D (6 bases). Trimming took off 5 bases at V and 4 bases at J, with 11 bases between the two ends. Germline values: CDR1 MNHEY, CDR2 SVGEGT. The CDR3 is made up of 13 amino acids.

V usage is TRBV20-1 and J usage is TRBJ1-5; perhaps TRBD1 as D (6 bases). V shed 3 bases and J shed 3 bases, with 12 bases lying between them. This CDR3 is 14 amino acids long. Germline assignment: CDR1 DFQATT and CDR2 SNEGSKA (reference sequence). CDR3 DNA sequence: TGCAGTGCTAGTAGGGTGGGGGCCAATCAGCCCCAGCATTTT. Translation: CSASRVGANQPQHF.

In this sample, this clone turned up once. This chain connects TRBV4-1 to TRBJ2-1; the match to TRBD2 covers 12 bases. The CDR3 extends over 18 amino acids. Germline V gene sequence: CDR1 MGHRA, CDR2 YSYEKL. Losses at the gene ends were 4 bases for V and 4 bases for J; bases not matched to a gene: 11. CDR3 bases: TGCGCCAGCAGCCGAAAACCAACTAGCGGGAGGAATTACAATGAGCAGTTCTTC. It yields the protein CASSRKPTSGRNYNEQFF.

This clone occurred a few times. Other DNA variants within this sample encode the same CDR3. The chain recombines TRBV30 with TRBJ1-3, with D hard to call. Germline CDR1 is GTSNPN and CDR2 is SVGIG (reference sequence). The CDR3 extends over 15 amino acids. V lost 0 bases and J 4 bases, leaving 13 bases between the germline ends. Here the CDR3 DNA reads TGTGCCTGGAGTGTGGGAGGGAGCAGCGGAAACACCATATATTTT. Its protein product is CAWSVGGSSGNTIYF.

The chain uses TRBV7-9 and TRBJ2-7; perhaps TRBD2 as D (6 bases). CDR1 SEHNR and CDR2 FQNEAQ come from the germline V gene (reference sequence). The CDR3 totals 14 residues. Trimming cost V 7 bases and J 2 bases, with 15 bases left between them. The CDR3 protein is CASTPQEGPYEQYF. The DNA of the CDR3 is TGTGCCAGCACCCCGCAGGAGGGGCCCTACGAGCAGTACTTC.

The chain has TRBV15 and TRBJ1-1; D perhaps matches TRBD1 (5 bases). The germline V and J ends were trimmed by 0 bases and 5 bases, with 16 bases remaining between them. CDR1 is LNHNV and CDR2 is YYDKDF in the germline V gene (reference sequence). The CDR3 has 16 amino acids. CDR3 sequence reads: CATSRDPGGLGTEAFF. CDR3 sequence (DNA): TGTGCCACCAGCAGAGATCCTGGGGGGTTGGGGACTGAAGCTTTCTTT.